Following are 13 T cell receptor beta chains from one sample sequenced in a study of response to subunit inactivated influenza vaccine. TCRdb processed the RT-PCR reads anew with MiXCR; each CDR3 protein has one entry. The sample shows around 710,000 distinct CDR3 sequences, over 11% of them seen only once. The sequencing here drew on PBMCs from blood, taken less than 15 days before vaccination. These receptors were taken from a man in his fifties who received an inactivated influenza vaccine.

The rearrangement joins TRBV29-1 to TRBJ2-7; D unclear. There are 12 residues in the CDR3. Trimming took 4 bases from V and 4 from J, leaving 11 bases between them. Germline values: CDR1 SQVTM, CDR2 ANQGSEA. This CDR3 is CSVGSTRYEQYF. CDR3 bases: TGCAGCGTTGGATCCACACGGTACGAGCAGTACTTC.

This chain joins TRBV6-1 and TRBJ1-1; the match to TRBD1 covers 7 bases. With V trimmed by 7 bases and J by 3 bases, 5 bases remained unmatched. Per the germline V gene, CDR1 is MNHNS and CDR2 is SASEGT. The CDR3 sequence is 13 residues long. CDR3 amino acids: CASTVGQYTEAFF. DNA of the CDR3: TGTGCCAGCACTGTGGGACAGTACACTGAAGCTTTCTTT.

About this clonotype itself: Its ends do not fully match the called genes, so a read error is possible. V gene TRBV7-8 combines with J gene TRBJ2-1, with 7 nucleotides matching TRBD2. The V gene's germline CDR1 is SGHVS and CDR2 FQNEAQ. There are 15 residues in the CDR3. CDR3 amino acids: CASSLARERHNVQFF. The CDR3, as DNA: TGTGCCAGCAGCTTAGCGCGGGAGAGGCACAATGTGCAGTTCTTC.

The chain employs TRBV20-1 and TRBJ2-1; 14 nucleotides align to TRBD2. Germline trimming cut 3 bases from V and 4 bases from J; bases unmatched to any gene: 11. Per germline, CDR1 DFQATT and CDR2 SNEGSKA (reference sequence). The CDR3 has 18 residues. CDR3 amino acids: CSARAPRTSGRPYNEQFF. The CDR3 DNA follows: TGCAGTGCTAGGGCCCCCCGGACTAGCGGGAGGCCTTACAATGAGCAGTTCTTC.

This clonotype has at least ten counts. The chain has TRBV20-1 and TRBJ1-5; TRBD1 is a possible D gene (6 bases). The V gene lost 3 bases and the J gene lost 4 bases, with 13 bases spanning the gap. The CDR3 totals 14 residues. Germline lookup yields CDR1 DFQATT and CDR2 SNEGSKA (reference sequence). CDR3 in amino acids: CSASLQGRNQPQHF. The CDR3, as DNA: TGCAGTGCTAGCCTACAGGGTAGGAATCAGCCCCAGCATTTT.

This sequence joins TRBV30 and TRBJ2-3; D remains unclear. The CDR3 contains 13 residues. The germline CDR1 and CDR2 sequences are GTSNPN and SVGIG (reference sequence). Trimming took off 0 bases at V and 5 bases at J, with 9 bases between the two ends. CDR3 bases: TGTGCCTGGAGTGTACGTCTGAGAGATACGCAGTATTTT. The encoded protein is CAWSVRLRDTQYF.

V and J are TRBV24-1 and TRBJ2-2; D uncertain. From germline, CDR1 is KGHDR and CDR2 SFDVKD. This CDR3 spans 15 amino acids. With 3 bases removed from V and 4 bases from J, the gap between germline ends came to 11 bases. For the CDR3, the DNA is TGTGCCACCAGTGATCCTCAGGTTCCCACCGGGGAGCTGTTTTTT. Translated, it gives CATSDPQVPTGELFF.

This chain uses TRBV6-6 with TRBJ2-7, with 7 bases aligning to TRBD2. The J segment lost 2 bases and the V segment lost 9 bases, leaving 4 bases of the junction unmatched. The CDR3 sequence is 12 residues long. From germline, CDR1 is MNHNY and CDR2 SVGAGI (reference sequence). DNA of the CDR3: TGTGCCAGTACTAGCGACACCTACGAGCAGTACTTC. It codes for CASTSDTYEQYF.

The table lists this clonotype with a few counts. The CDR3 nucleotides read TGTGCCAGCAGTTACACTGGGACAGATACGCAGTATTTT. This codes for CASSYTGTDTQYF. The chain uses TRBV6-5 and TRBJ2-3; D call uncertain. The CDR3 is made up of 13 amino acids. Between the trimmed V and J ends, which lost 2 bases and 3 bases, there was a span of 6 bases. From germline, CDR1 is MNHEY and CDR2 SVGAGI.

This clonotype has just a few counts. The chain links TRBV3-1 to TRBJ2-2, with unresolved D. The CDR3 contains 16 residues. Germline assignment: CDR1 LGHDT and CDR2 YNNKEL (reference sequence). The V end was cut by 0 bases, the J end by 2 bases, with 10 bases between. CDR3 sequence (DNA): TGTGCCAGCAGCCAAGATCTTCCAGTAAACACCGGGGAGCTGTTTTTT. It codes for CASSQDLPVNTGELFF.

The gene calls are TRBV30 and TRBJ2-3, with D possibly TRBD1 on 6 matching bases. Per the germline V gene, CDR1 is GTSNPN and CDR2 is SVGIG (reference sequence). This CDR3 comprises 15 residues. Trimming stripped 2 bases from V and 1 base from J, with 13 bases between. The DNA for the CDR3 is TGTGCCTGGAGTTTAGGACAGTCTCGCACAGATACGCAGTATTTT. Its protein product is CAWSLGQSRTDTQYF.

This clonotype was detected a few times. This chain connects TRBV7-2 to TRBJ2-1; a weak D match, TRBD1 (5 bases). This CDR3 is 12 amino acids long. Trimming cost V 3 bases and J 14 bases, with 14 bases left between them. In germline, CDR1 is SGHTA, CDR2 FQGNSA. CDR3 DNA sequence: TGTGCCAGCAGCTTTACAGGAAAAGGAGAGTTCTTC. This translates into CASSFTGKGEFF.

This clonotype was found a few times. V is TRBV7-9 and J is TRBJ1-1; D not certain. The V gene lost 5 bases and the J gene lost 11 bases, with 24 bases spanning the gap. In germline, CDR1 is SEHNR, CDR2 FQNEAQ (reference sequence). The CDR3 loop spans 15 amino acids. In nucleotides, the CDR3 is TGTGCCAGCAGCCAACAAACATCCCCAGGCTTCCGGGCTTTCTTT. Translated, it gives CASSQQTSPGFRAFF.